These 18 T cell receptor beta chains came from one sample sequenced in a study of blood T cells in healthy people across ages (dated by TCRdb to the mid-2010s). Receptor libraries were prepared by 5' RACE. Sequencer: Illumina HiSeq 2500. A second roughly 6 to 11 cycle PCR used a sample-barcoded 5' primer and a J-beta primer mix. Clones were called with MiXCR by TCRdb after fastp trimmed the public reads at Q25, and only in-frame beta chains were retained. Each entry merges the rows of one CDR3 protein and shows their most common DNA and genes. The sample yields fewer than 600,000 distinct CDR3 sequences; about 29% were counted once. The top ten clones comprise approximately 3.3% of the sample. The same sample was also studied in work on T cells of mothers and their children.

The source material was blood. These receptors were obtained from a boy aged 2 to 10 in good health.

The chain couples TRBV20-1 to TRBJ1-5; 10 bases match TRBD1. Losses at the gene ends were 0 bases for V and 2 bases for J; bases not matched to a gene: 4. The CDR3 totals 16 residues. Germline values: CDR1 DFQATT, CDR2 SNEGSKA (reference sequence). The CDR3 DNA reads TGCAGTGCTAGAGATCATGGACAGGGGGGCAATCAGCCCCAGCATTTT. Its translation is CSARDHGQGGNQPQHF.

In this sample, this clonotype turned up a few times. This chain connects TRBV25-1 to TRBJ1-5, with D possibly being TRBD1 (5 bases). CDR1 is MGHDK and CDR2 is SYGVNS in the germline V gene. The CDR3 has 13 amino acids. V shed 9 bases and J shed 11 bases, with 20 bases lying between them. CDR3 sequence: CARLRTFGSSQHF. The CDR3 DNA is TGTGCCAGATTGAGGACATTCGGATCGTCCCAGCATTTT.

There are many counts of this clonotype. The chain recombines TRBV12-3 or TRBV12-4 with TRBJ2-6; D gene ambiguous. The CDR3 is 15 residues long. V lost 7 bases to trimming and J lost 0 bases, with 10 bases between them. The CDR3, as DNA: TGTGCCAGCATGATGTATATCTCTGGGGCCAACGTCCTGACTTTC. It is translated as CASMMYISGANVLTF.

The chain couples TRBV30 to TRBJ2-1; 9 nucleotides line up with TRBD1. Germline trimming cut 5 bases from V and 9 bases from J; bases unmatched to any gene: 8. CDR1 is GTSNPN, CDR2 SVGIG, per germline (reference sequence). This CDR3 has 13 amino acids. CDR3 nucleotides: TGTGCCTGGGGGGACAGGGCCAGGAGTGAGCAGTTCTTC. Translating gives CAWGDRARSEQFF.

As to this clonotype: Because the CDR3 is missing its conserved closing phenylalanine or tryptophan, this is likely a read error. The V gene is TRBV7-2, the J gene TRBJ2-7; TRBD2 agrees at 15 bases. Per germline, CDR1 SGHTA and CDR2 FQGNSA. The CDR3 is 17 amino acids. V was pared by 5 bases and J by 4 bases, with 9 bases of the junction left unmatched. The CDR3 bases are TGTGCCAGCAGCCCCCGTGGGACTAGCGGGAGGACTTACGAGCAGTACTCC. It encodes CASSPRGTSGRTYEQYS.

In this sample, this clonotype turned up a few times. The chain links TRBV7-4 to TRBJ1-5; D gene uncertain. Per germline, CDR1 SGHVT and CDR2 SQSDAQ. The CDR3 is 15 amino acids. Trimming cost V 6 bases and J 1 base, with 13 bases left between them. The chain's CDR3 is CASRRMVRSNQPQHF. CDR3 DNA: TGTGCCAGCAGAAGAATGGTCCGGAGCAATCAGCCCCAGCATTTT.

In this sample, this clonotype turned up a few times. The chain couples TRBV29-1 to TRBJ2-2; D unresolved. The CDR3 consists of 15 residues. CDR1 is SQVTM, CDR2 ANQGSEA, per germline. Trimming removed 6 bases from V and 0 bases from J, with 14 bases in between. For the CDR3, the DNA is TGCAGCGTCCGAACTGGCTCCGCGAACACCGGGGAGCTGTTTTTT. Amino acids: CSVRTGSANTGELFF.

Notes on this clonotype: Given a much more abundant clone one base away, this may be a read error. This sequence joins TRBV24-1 and TRBJ2-5; 12 bases match TRBD2. CDR1 and CDR2 from the germline V gene are KGHDR and SFDVKD. The CDR3 is made up of 15 amino acids. V trimming: 3 bases; J trimming: 2 bases; junction bases outside the gene matches: 0. CDR3 residues: CATSDLAGGQETQYF. In DNA form, the CDR3 reads TGTGCCACCAGTGATCTAGCGGGGGGGCAAGAGACCCAGTACTTC.

This chain links TRBV27 with TRBJ2-1; tentative D call: TRBD1 (5 bases). The CDR3 sequence is 13 residues long. Germline-derived CDR1 and CDR2 are MNHEY and SMNVEV (reference sequence). Trimming pared 4 bases from V and 7 bases from J, leaving 11 bases between. The CDR3 bases are TGTGCCAGCAGTTCCAGGGATCTAAATGAGCAGTTCTTC. Translated, it gives CASSSRDLNEQFF.

This clonotype came up a few times. This chain links TRBV5-5 with TRBJ2-5, with D possibly being TRBD1 or TRBD2 (5 bases each). The J call may be mistaken, given a closer DNA end match to TRBJ2-1. CDR3 length: 13 amino acids. Looked up from germline, CDR1 is SGHKS and CDR2 is YYEKEE (reference sequence). CDR3 coding DNA: TGTGCCAGCAGGATGGGGGAGTGGCGTGAGCAGTTCTTC. This translates into CASRMGEWREQFF.

In this sample, this clonotype turned up many times. J is TRBJ2-7 and V is TRBV10-3, with a weak D call TRBD2 (5 bases). The CDR3 is 13 amino acids. Germline V gene data show CDR1 as ENHRY and CDR2 as SYGVKD. Trimming pared 3 bases from V and 3 bases from J, leaving 9 bases between. The CDR3 loop reads CAISELAGYEQYF. The CDR3, as DNA: TGTGCCATCAGTGAACTGGCGGGCTACGAGCAGTACTTC.

This clonotype was observed a few times. J is TRBJ1-2 and V is TRBV29-1; D unclear. CDR3 length: 12 residues. V was cut by 6 bases and J by 1 base, with 9 bases left in between. Germline V gene sequence: CDR1 SQVTM, CDR2 ANQGSEA. The CDR3 DNA sequence: TGCAGCGTCCGGGGTCGTAACTATGGCTACACCTTC. It is translated as CSVRGRNYGYTF.

V gene TRBV16 combines with J gene TRBJ2-1, with 12 bases identical to TRBD2. CDR1 is KGHSY, CDR2 FQNENV, per germline. This CDR3 is 15 amino acids long. Trimming at V came to 4 bases and at J to 5 bases, leaving 3 bases not matched to a gene. CDR3 region: CASSPLAGGNNEQFF. For the CDR3, the DNA is TGTGCCAGCAGCCCCCTAGCGGGGGGGAACAATGAGCAGTTCTTC.

The J gene is TRBJ2-2, the V gene TRBV5-1, with D unclear. From germline, CDR1 is SGHRS and CDR2 YFSETQ. This CDR3 is 15 amino acids long. V shed 1 base and J shed 0 bases, with 7 bases lying between them. CDR3 sequence: CASSLTFANTGELFF. The CDR3 DNA is TGCGCCAGCAGCTTGACTTTCGCGAACACCGGGGAGCTGTTTTTT. Full variable domain (missing parts from reference TRBV5-1 and TRBJ2-2): KAGVTQTPRYLIKTRGQQVTLSCSPISGHRSVSWYQQTPGQGLQFLFEYFSETQRNKGNFPGRFSGRQFSNSRSEMNVSTLELGDSALYLCASSLTFANTGELFFGEGSRLTVL.

This chain joins TRBV5-5 and TRBJ2-5; TRBD1 matches at 7 bases. The CDR3 has 16 amino acids. Germline trimming cut 4 bases from V and 2 bases from J; bases unmatched to any gene: 11. CDR1 is SGHKS, CDR2 YYEKEE, per germline (reference sequence). CDR3 amino acids: CASSPQSRGQQETQYF. In DNA, the CDR3 is TGTGCCAGCAGCCCTCAAAGTCGGGGACAGCAAGAGACCCAGTACTTC.

The chain links TRBV27 to TRBJ1-6, with 10 nucleotides matching TRBD1. The CDR3 totals 14 residues. V gave up 7 bases and J gave up 10 bases; unmatched junction bases: 7. The germline gives CDR1 MNHEY, CDR2 SMNVEV (reference sequence). CDR3 nucleotides: TGTGCCAGCAAACTGACAGGGGGCGGATCACCCCTCCACTTT. The encoded protein is CASKLTGGGSPLHF.

The genes are TRBV20-1 and TRBJ2-5; 7 nucleotides align to TRBD2. V lost 0 bases to trimming and J lost 4 bases; unmatched junction nucleotides: 8. Per germline, CDR1 DFQATT and CDR2 SNEGSKA (reference sequence). The CDR3 loop spans 15 amino acids. The CDR3 loop is CSARDSGPGGETQYF. The CDR3 DNA reads TGCAGTGCTAGAGATTCGGGACCGGGGGGAGAGACCCAGTACTTC.

The chain uses TRBV5-4 and TRBJ2-6, with 7 nucleotides matching TRBD1. Germline CDR1 and CDR2: SGHNT and YYREEE (reference sequence). The CDR3 has 17 amino acids. The V segment lost 7 bases and the J segment 0 bases; nucleotides outside the gene matches: 10. The CDR3 nucleotides are TGTGCCAGCGTACTACAGGGGAGTGACTCTGGGGCCAACGTCCTGACTTTC. It yields the protein CASVLQGSDSGANVLTF.